These T cell receptor beta chains were read from a single sample in a study of blood T cell repertoires in COVID-19. Assay: immunoSEQ multiplex PCR; the TCRdb copy retains only in-frame clones and omits some. The sample consists of more than 95,000 clones, 84% of them appearing once. Source material: peripheral blood. Every receptor here comes from a man aged 60-69 years with acute or convalescent COVID-19. Both conserved end residues are part of each CDR3. Fields, in order: V gene, clone size, CDR3 length, D gene, J gene, CDR3 DNA, CDR3 protein. The D gene is left open where the match is weak. For some rows the clone size is stated as once, few or many, or as a class when expanded; others skip it.

V gene: TRBV12-3/TRBV12-4; clone size: once; CDR3 length: 13; D gene: -; J gene: TRBJ1-1; CDR3 DNA: TGTGCCAGCAGTCCGACAATGAACACTGAAGCTTTCTTT; CDR3 protein: CASSPTMNTEAFF
V gene: TRBV5-1; clone size: -; CDR3 length: 16; D gene: TRBD2; J gene: TRBJ2-1; CDR3 DNA: TGCGCCAGCAGCTTGGCTGGTAGCGGGAGTTCGGGTGAGCAGTTCTTC; CDR3 protein: CASSLAGSGSSGEQFF
V gene: TRBV30; clone size: few; CDR3 length: 14; D gene: TRBD1; J gene: TRBJ1-2; CDR3 DNA: TGTGCCTGGAGTTGGACAGGGGTAAACTATGGCTACACCTTC; CDR3 protein: CAWSWTGVNYGYTF
V gene: TRBV14; clone size: -; CDR3 length: 14; D gene: TRBD1; J gene: TRBJ1-1; CDR3 DNA: TGTGCCAGCAGCCAAGTTAGGGGGCCAACTGAAGCTTTCTTT; CDR3 protein: CASSQVRGPTEAFF
V gene: TRBV30; clone size: -; CDR3 length: 14; D gene: TRBD1; J gene: TRBJ1-4; CDR3 DNA: TGTGCCTGGAGGGCAGGGGGCCTGGGTGAAAAACTGTTTTTT; CDR3 protein: CAWRAGGLGEKLFF
V gene: TRBV4-1; clone size: -; CDR3 length: 17; D gene: -; J gene: TRBJ1-5; CDR3 DNA: TGCGCCAGCAGCCAAGATACGAAGGGGACACCCTTGGAGCCCCAGCATTTT; CDR3 protein: CASSQDTKGTPLEPQHF
V gene: TRBV4-1; clone size: -; CDR3 length: 15; D gene: -; J gene: TRBJ1-2; CDR3 DNA: TGCGCCAGCAGCCAAGATGCCGCGCTAAGTTATGGCTACACCTTC; CDR3 protein: CASSQDAALSYGYTF
V gene: TRBV6-1; clone size: -; CDR3 length: 15; D gene: TRBD1; J gene: TRBJ1-1; CDR3 DNA: TGTGCCAGCAGTGAAGCAGGGGGCAGGAACACTGAAGCTTTCTTT; CDR3 protein: CASSEAGGRNTEAFF
V gene: TRBV5-1; clone size: once; CDR3 length: 16; D gene: TRBD1; J gene: TRBJ2-3; CDR3 DNA: TGCGCCAGCAGCTTCAGGGGGACAGCTAGCACAGATACGCAGTATTTT; CDR3 protein: CASSFRGTASTDTQYF
V gene: TRBV6-4; clone size: -; CDR3 length: 13; D gene: -; J gene: TRBJ1-1; CDR3 DNA: TGTGCCAGCAGACAAGTCGGACAAACCGAAGCTTTCTTT; CDR3 protein: CASRQVGQTEAFF
V gene: TRBV18; clone size: -; CDR3 length: 13; D gene: TRBD1; J gene: TRBJ1-2; CDR3 DNA: TGTGCCAGCTCACCAGGACAGGGCGGCGGCTACACCTTC; CDR3 protein: CASSPGQGGGYTF
V gene: TRBV11-3; clone size: -; CDR3 length: 12; D gene: -; J gene: TRBJ2-1; CDR3 DNA: TGTGCCAGCAGCTTCTCTAGCGATGAGCAGTTCTTC; CDR3 protein: CASSFSSDEQFF
V gene: TRBV5-1; clone size: -; CDR3 length: 16; D gene: TRBD2; J gene: TRBJ2-3; CDR3 DNA: TGCGCCAGCAGCCATGAACTAGCGGGTGGGGCGGATACGCAGTATTTT; CDR3 protein: CASSHELAGGADTQYF
V gene: TRBV28; clone size: few; CDR3 length: 13; D gene: -; J gene: TRBJ1-2; CDR3 DNA: TGTGCCAGCAGCCATGGGGAGAACTATGGCTACACCTTC; CDR3 protein: CASSHGENYGYTF
V gene: TRBV3-1/TRBV3-2; clone size: -; CDR3 length: 15; D gene: TRBD2; J gene: TRBJ2-7; CDR3 DNA: TGTGCCAGCAGCCAAGTTTTAACTAGCGGGTACGAGCAGTACTTC; CDR3 protein: CASSQVLTSGYEQYF
V gene: TRBV19; clone size: -; CDR3 length: 14; D gene: -; J gene: TRBJ2-2; CDR3 DNA: TGTGCCAGTAGTAGCGGGACTCCATCCGGGGAGCTGTTTTTT; CDR3 protein: CASSSGTPSGELFF
V gene: TRBV4-1; clone size: -; CDR3 length: 14; D gene: TRBD1; J gene: TRBJ2-7; CDR3 DNA: TGCGCCAGCAGCCCCTTCGGACAGGACTACGAGCAGTACTTC; CDR3 protein: CASSPFGQDYEQYF
V gene: TRBV28; clone size: -; CDR3 length: 13; D gene: -; J gene: TRBJ1-1; CDR3 DNA: TGTGCCAGCAGTTTATTGGGGGAGGCTGAAGCTTTCTTT; CDR3 protein: CASSLLGEAEAFF
V gene: TRBV29-1; clone size: -; CDR3 length: 15; D gene: -; J gene: TRBJ2-3; CDR3 DNA: TGCAGCGTTGACCCCCTGGTAGCGGGCACAGATACGCAGTATTTT; CDR3 protein: CSVDPLVAGTDTQYF
V gene: TRBV6-1; clone size: -; CDR3 length: 17; D gene: TRBD1; J gene: TRBJ1-4; CDR3 DNA: TGTGCCAGCAGTGGACCACTTCCGGGACAGCTTAATGAAAAACTGTTTTTT; CDR3 protein: CASSGPLPGQLNEKLFF
V gene: TRBV13; clone size: medium-sized; CDR3 length: 14; D gene: TRBD2; J gene: TRBJ2-7; CDR3 DNA: TGTGCCAGCAGAGTTACCGGCGGGAGCTACGAGCAGTACTTC; CDR3 protein: CASRVTGGSYEQYF
V gene: TRBV9; clone size: -; CDR3 length: 15; D gene: -; J gene: TRBJ2-1; CDR3 DNA: TGTGCCAGCAGCGTAGCTCCTAGCTCCTACAATGAGCAGTTCTTC; CDR3 protein: CASSVAPSSYNEQFF
V gene: TRBV4-2; clone size: -; CDR3 length: 15; D gene: TRBD1; J gene: TRBJ1-2; CDR3 DNA: TGTGCCAGCAGCCAAGTAGGGACAGGGGGCTTCGGCTACACCTTC; CDR3 protein: CASSQVGTGGFGYTF
V gene: TRBV19; clone size: few; CDR3 length: 15; D gene: -; J gene: TRBJ2-1; CDR3 DNA: TGTGCCAGTAGCACAACAGGGTTCTCCTACAATGAGCAGTTCTTC; CDR3 protein: CASSTTGFSYNEQFF
V gene: TRBV6-5; clone size: -; CDR3 length: 13; D gene: -; J gene: TRBJ2-5; CDR3 DNA: TGTGCCAGCAGCCTGAGGGATGGGGAGACCCAGTACTTC; CDR3 protein: CASSLRDGETQYF
V gene: TRBV9; clone size: -; CDR3 length: 15; D gene: -; J gene: TRBJ2-6; CDR3 DNA: TGTGCCAGCAGCGTATTCCCATCTGGGGCCAACGTCCTGACTTTC; CDR3 protein: CASSVFPSGANVLTF
V gene: TRBV5-1; clone size: -; CDR3 length: 13; D gene: -; J gene: TRBJ2-1; CDR3 DNA: TGCGCCAGCAGCTTCGGGTCGTACAATGAGCAGTTCTTC; CDR3 protein: CASSFGSYNEQFF
V gene: TRBV27; clone size: -; CDR3 length: 15; D gene: TRBD2; J gene: TRBJ2-1; CDR3 DNA: TGTGCCAGCAGTTTATTAGCGGGAGTCTCCAATGAGCAGTTCTTC; CDR3 protein: CASSLLAGVSNEQFF
V gene: TRBV19; clone size: -; CDR3 length: 15; D gene: -; J gene: TRBJ2-2; CDR3 DNA: TGTGCCAGTAGTCCCCGGACAGCGAACACCGGGGAGCTGTTTTTT; CDR3 protein: CASSPRTANTGELFF
V gene: TRBV2; clone size: -; CDR3 length: 12; D gene: -; J gene: TRBJ1-1; CDR3 DNA: TGTGCCAGCTTGGGCAAATACACTGAAGCTTTCTTT; CDR3 protein: CASLGKYTEAFF
V gene: TRBV28; clone size: -; CDR3 length: 19; D gene: -; J gene: TRBJ1-3; CDR3 DNA: TGTGCCAGCAGTTCATCCCGAAGAGGATTCCCCTCTTCTGGAAACACCATATATTTT; CDR3 protein: CASSSSRRGFPSSGNTIYF
V gene: TRBV19; clone size: -; CDR3 length: 14; D gene: -; J gene: TRBJ1-1; CDR3 DNA: TGTGCCAGTAGTATTGACAGACAGAACACTGAAGCTTTCTTT; CDR3 protein: CASSIDRQNTEAFF